These T cell receptor beta chains were read from a single sample in a study of regulatory and conventional T cells in breast cancer. Each CDR3 protein gets one entry after TCRdb re-called the PCR reads with MiXCR. The table shows more than 15,000 distinct CDR3 sequences, with 30% to 35% occurring only once. The sequencing sample was made of conventional T cells from blood. These receptors came from a female donor in good health. The CDR3 runs from the conserved cysteine through the conserved F or W. A D gene is named only where the DNA matches it firmly. Some rows mark clone size as missing; the rest say once, few, many or name a class of expanded clone.

abundance	v_gene	d_gene	j_gene	CDR3aa	CDR3nt
.	TRBV6-2/TRBV6-3	TRBD1	TRBJ2-3	CASSPRFGQGPDTQYF	TGTGCCAGCAGCCCTCGTTTCGGACAGGGCCCAGATACGCAGTATTTT
.	TRBV9	TRBD1	TRBJ2-5	CASSVDGDRRQQETQYF	TGTGCCAGCAGCGTAGATGGGGACAGAAGACAGCAAGAGACCCAGTACTTC
medium-sized	TRBV7-2	.	TRBJ1-1	CASSLGWGTEAFF	TGTGCCAGCAGCTTAGGCTGGGGCACTGAAGCTTTCTTT
many	TRBV7-2	.	TRBJ2-3	CASSTGLTDTQYF	TGTGCCAGCAGTACAGGGCTCACAGATACGCAGTATTTT
.	TRBV7-6	.	TRBJ2-5	CASSLASRWTQYF	TGTGCCAGCAGCTTAGCCTCTAGGTGGACCCAGTACTTC
.	TRBV4-1	TRBD1	TRBJ1-1	CASSQDPGQGSSEAFF	TGCGCCAGCAGCCAAGATCCGGGACAGGGTAGCTCTGAAGCTTTCTTT
many	TRBV6-2/TRBV6-3	.	TRBJ1-6	CASSSPNSPLHF	TGTGCCAGCAGTTCACCAAATTCACCCCTCCACTTT
.	TRBV7-3	.	TRBJ1-1	CASSLMTPTEAFF	TGTGCCAGCAGCTTAATGACACCCACTGAAGCTTTCTTT
.	TRBV11-2	.	TRBJ1-6	CASRPLRGLRNSPLHF	TGTGCCAGCAGACCACTTCGGGGTTTGCGGAATTCACCCCTCCACTTT
.	TRBV5-1	.	TRBJ1-2	CASSLGSEPGYTF	TGCGCCAGCAGCTTGGGGTCTGAACCTGGCTACACCTTC
few	TRBV5-1	TRBD2	TRBJ2-1	CASSETTSGRYEQFF	TGCGCCAGCAGCGAAACAACTAGCGGGCGATATGAGCAGTTCTTC
large	TRBV6-2/TRBV6-3	TRBD1	TRBJ1-1	CASSYSSRATGPGKTEAFF	TGTGCCAGCAGTTACTCGAGTAGGGCGACAGGGCCCGGGAAAACTGAAGCTTTCTTT
many	TRBV30	.	TRBJ1-5	CAWSVTGNQPQHF	TGTGCCTGGAGTGTAACCGGGAATCAGCCCCAGCATTTT
.	TRBV21-1	.	TRBJ2-1	CASSATGGGREVPRSYNEQFF	TGTGCCAGCAGCGCAACAGGCGGGGGCAGGGAAGTCCCGAGATCCTACAATGAGCAGTTCTTC
.	TRBV5-1	.	TRBJ1-4	CASSLGSTTNEKLFF	TGCGCCAGCAGCTTGGGCTCAACAACTAATGAAAAACTGTTTTTT
.	TRBV7-3	TRBD1	TRBJ2-5	CASSTGGWAETQYF	TGTGCCAGCAGCACAGGGGGGTGGGCAGAGACCCAGTACTTC